This TCR beta chain derives from a study of CD8+ T cells in alopecia areata. Study outcomes and limitations: Normal skin's resident alphabeta T cells are also sequenced in scalp samples. During tofacitinib treatment, many expanded lesional clones remained in scalp and blood. Relative to normal scalp, lesional scalp, especially alopecia totalis/universalis, showed higher clonality. Scalp clonality decreased significantly with tofacitinib, and so did expanded CD8+ clones among the top 100.

This CDR3 has 14 residues. Germline CDR1 and CDR2: PRHDT and FYEKMQ (reference sequence). The junction had 4 bases not matched to a gene; V was cut back by 5 bases and J by 2 bases. Specified treatment: oral pan-JAK inhibitor, 5-10 mg twice daily. This clone was found a few times. The antigen is undetermined. After isolation, RNA underwent reverse transcription to generate cDNA as the sequencing template. Assay: immunoSEQ multiplex PCR; the TCRdb copy retains only in-frame clones and omits some. Here the sample spans some 200,000 clones, about 60% being singletons. Sequencing was performed on CD8+ T cells sorted from blood, taken at week 24, from a patient treated with tofacitinib. The genes are TRBV13 and TRBJ2-7; 9 bases are shared with TRBD1. The origin of this receptor is a human donor with alopecia areata. CDR3 region: CASSGTGLTYEQYF. The CDR3 DNA reads as TGTGCCAGCAGCGGGACAGGGTTAACCTACGAGCAGTACTTC.